The entry below gives a single TCR beta chain sequence along with its context. These data originate in a study of OX40 agonist ivuxolimab in advanced cancers. Overall study context: With a range of roughly 20 to 79, age averaged about 59 years, and 65% to 85% were male.

CDR1 SNHLY and CDR2 FYNNEI come from the germline V gene. Trimming cost V 6 bases and J 0 bases; bases outside gene matches: 7. This CDR3 spans 17 amino acids. Here immunoSEQ multiplex PCR was the method, and the copy in TCRdb shows in-frame clones only, minus some. The sample consists of about 67,000 clones, 70% to 90% of them appearing once. The receptor's source is an adult with an advanced solid tumor such as melanoma, head and neck, liver or kidney cancer. The material sequenced was CD4+ or CD8+ T cells sorted from blood, taken in a trial of the OX40 agonist ivuxolimab. The chain recombines TRBV2 with TRBJ2-6, with 8 bases fitting TRBD1. The DNA of the CDR3 is TGTGCCAGCAGCGCTCGGGGACAGGTCTCTGGGGCCAACGTCCTGACTTTC. Residues: CASSARGQVSGANVLTF.